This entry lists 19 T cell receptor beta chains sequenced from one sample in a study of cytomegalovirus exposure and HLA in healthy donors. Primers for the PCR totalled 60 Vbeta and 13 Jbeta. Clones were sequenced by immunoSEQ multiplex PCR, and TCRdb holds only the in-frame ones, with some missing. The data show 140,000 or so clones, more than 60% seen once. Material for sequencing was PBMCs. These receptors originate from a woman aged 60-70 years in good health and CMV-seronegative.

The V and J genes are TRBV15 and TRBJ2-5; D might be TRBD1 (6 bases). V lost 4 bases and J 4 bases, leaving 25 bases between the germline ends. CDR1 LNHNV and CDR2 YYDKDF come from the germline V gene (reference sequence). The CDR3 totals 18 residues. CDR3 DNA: TGTGCCACCAGCATAGGGGGAGAGATGAGCCCCACCCGAGAGACCCAGTACTTC. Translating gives CATSIGGEMSPTRETQYF. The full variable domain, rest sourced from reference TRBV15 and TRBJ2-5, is DAMVIQNPRYQVTQFGKPVTLSCSQTLNHNVMYWYQQKSSQAPKLLFHYYDKDFNNEADTPDNFQSRRPNTSFCFLDIRSPGLGDTAMYLCATSIGGEMSPTRETQYFGPGTRLLVL.

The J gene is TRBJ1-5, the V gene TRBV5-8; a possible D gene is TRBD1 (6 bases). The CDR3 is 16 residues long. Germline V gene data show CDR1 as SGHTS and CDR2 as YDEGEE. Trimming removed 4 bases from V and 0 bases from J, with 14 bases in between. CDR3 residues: CASSPGTLNSNQPQHF. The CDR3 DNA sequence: TGTGCCAGCAGCCCCGGGACACTTAATAGCAATCAGCCCCAGCATTTT.

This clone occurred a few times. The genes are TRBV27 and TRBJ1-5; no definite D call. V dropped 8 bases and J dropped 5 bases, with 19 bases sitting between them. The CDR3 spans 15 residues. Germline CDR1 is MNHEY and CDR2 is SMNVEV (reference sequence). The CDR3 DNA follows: TGTGCCAGCGGGAGAGGAGGTCGCTTGGATCAGCCCCAGCATTTT. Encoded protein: CASGRGGRLDQPQHF.

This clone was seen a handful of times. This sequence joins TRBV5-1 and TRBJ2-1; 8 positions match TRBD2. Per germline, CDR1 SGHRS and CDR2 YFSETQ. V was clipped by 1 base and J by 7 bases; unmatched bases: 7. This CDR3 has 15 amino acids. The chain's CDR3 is CASSLQAGVGNEQFF. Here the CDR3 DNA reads TGCGCCAGCAGCTTGCAAGCGGGAGTTGGTAATGAGCAGTTCTTC.

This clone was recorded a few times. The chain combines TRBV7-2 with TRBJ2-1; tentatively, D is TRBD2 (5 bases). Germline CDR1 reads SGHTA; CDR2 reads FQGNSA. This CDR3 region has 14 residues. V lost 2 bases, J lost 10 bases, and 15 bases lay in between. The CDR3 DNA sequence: TGTGCCAGCAGCTTATCGGACTGGAACGGAGAGCAGTTCTTC. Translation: CASSLSDWNGEQFF.

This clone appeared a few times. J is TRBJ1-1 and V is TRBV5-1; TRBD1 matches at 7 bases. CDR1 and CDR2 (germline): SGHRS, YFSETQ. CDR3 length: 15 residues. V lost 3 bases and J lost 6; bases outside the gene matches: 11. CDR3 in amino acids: CASSSDAGRGAEAFF. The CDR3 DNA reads TGCGCCAGCAGCTCGGATGCGGGCAGGGGGGCTGAAGCTTTCTTT.

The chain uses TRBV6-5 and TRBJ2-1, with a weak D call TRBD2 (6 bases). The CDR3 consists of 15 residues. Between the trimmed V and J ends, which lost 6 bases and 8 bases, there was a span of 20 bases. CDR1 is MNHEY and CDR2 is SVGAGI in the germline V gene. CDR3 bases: TGTGCCAGCAGATCGTCGGGACTCCCTCGGCATGAGCAGTTCTTC. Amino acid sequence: CASRSSGLPRHEQFF.

In nucleotides, the CDR3 is TGCGCCAGCAGCAACGGACTAGCGGGGTACGAGCAGTACTTC. The encoded protein is CASSNGLAGYEQYF. The chain combines TRBV5-1 with TRBJ2-7, with 12 bases identical to TRBD2. Germline trimming cut 4 bases from V and 4 bases from J; bases unmatched to any gene: 3. The CDR3 length is 14 residues. Per germline, CDR1 SGHRS and CDR2 YFSETQ.

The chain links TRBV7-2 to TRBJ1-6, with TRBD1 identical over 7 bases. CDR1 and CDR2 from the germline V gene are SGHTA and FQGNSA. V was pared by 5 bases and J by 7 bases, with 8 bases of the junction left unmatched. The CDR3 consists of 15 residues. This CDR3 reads CASSQNRDRNSPLHF. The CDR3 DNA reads TGTGCCAGCAGCCAGAACCGGGACAGAAATTCACCCCTCCACTTT. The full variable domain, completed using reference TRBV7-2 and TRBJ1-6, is GAGVSQSPSNKVTEKGKDVELRCDPISGHTALYWYRQSLGQGLEFLIYFQGNSAPDKSGLPSDRFSAERTGGSVSTLTIQRTQQEDSAVYLCASSQNRDRNSPLHFGNGTRLTVT.

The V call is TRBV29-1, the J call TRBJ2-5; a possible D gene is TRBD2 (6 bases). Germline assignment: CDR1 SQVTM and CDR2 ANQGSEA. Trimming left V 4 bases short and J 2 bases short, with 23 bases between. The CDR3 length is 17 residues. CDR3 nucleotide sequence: TGCAGCGTTGCCGGGAGTGACGCCGGAGGGAGACAAGAGACCCAGTACTTC. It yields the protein CSVAGSDAGGRQETQYF.

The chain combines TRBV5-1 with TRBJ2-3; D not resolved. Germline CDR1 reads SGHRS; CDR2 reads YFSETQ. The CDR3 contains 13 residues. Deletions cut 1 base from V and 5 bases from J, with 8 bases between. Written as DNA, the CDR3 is TGCGCCAGCAGCTTGTCACTTGGAGATACGCAGTATTTT. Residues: CASSLSLGDTQYF.

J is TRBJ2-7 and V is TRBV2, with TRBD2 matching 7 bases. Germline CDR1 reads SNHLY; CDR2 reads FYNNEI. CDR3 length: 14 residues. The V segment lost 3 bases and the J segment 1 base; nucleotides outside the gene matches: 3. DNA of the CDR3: TGTGCCAGCAGTGAGGGACTACCATCCTACGAGCAGTACTTC. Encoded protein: CASSEGLPSYEQYF.

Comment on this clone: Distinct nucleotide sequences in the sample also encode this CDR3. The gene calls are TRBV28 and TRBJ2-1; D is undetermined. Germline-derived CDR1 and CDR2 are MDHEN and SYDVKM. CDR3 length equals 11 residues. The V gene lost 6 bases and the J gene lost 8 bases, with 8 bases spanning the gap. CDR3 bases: TGTGCCAGCAGCGTCTTCGATGAGCAGTTCTTC. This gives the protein CASSVFDEQFF.

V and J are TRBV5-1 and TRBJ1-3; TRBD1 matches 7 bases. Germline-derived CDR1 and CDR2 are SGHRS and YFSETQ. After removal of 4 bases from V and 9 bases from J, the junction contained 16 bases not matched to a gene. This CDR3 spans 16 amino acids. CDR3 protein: CASSPGQPTLGGTIYF. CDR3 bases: TGCGCCAGCAGCCCGGGACAGCCGACCCTAGGAGGCACCATATATTTT.

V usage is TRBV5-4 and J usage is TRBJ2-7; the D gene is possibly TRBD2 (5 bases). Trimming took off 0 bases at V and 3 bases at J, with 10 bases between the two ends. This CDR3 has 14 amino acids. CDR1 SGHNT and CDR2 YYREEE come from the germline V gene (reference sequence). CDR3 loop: CASSLEPADYEQYF. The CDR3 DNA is TGTGCCAGCAGCTTGGAGCCAGCGGACTACGAGCAGTACTTC.

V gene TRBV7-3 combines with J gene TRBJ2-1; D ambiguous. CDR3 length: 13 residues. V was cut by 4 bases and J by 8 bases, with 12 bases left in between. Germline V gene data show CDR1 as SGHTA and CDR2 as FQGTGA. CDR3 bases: TGTGCCAGCAGCTCAAAACCTAGAGATGAGCAGTTCTTC. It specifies CASSSKPRDEQFF.

CDR3 protein: CAISEFSSGTTDTQYF. The CDR3 coding sequence is TGTGCCATCAGTGAGTTTTCTAGCGGGACTACAGATACGCAGTATTTT. The chain links TRBV10-3 to TRBJ2-3, with 9 bases fitting TRBD2. CDR1 ENHRY and CDR2 SYGVKD come from the germline V gene. The V gene end was trimmed by 1 base and the J gene end by 3 bases; junction bases not matched to a gene: 5. The CDR3 has 16 amino acids.

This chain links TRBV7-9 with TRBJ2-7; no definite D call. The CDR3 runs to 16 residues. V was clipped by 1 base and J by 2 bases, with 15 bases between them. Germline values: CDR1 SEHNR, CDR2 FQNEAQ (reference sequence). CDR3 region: CASSLVIAPTTYEQYF. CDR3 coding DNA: TGTGCCAGCAGCTTAGTCATTGCCCCTACGACCTACGAGCAGTACTTC.

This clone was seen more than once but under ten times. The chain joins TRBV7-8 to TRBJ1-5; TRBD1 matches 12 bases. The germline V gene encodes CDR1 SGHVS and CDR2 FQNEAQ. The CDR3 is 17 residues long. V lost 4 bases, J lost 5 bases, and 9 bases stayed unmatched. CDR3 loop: CASSSTGQGAVYQPQHF. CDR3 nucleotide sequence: TGTGCCAGCAGCTCCACGGGACAGGGGGCGGTTTATCAGCCCCAGCATTTT.